A single sample is the source of the 18 T cell receptor beta chains below, sequenced in a study of shared clonotypes between healthy human individuals. Here immunoSEQ multiplex PCR was the method, and the copy in TCRdb shows in-frame clones only, minus some. Here the sample spans more than 450,000 clones, approximately 85% being singletons. Sequencing was performed on PBMCs. Receptors were obtained from a woman aged 40 to 55 in good health. Some clones in this sample may be carry-over from other donors' samples.

This chain uses TRBV20-1 with TRBJ2-2; D is ambiguous. The CDR3 contains 11 residues. Germline V lookup: CDR1 DFQATT, CDR2 SNEGSKA (reference sequence). With 5 bases removed from V and 6 bases from J, the gap between germline ends came to 7 bases. The CDR3 loop reads CSAYNSGELFF. The CDR3 DNA reads as TGCAGTGCTTACAATTCCGGGGAGCTGTTTTTT.

The chain combines TRBV27 with TRBJ2-5; D might be TRBD1 (6 bases). The V end lost 1 base, the J end lost 7 bases, and 13 bases lay between the germline ends. This CDR3 contains 14 residues. The germline CDR1 and CDR2 sequences are MNHEY and SMNVEV (reference sequence). In DNA, the CDR3 is TGTGCCAGCAGTTTATACCAGGGGCAACGGACCCAGTACTTC. This sequence encodes CASSLYQGQRTQYF.

This clone has only one observation. The chain's CDR3 is CASSPEGQETQYF. For the CDR3, the DNA is TGTGCCAGCAGTCCAGAGGGACAAGAGACCCAGTACTTC. J is TRBJ2-5 and V is TRBV2; tentatively, D is TRBD2 (5 bases). Per germline, CDR1 SNHLY and CDR2 FYNNEI. V was trimmed by 5 bases and J by 2 bases, leaving 9 bases between them. The CDR3 loop spans 13 amino acids.

This clone has only a few counts. This chain connects TRBV7-2 to TRBJ2-7, with D perhaps TRBD1 (5 bases). The CDR3 is 13 amino acids. Germline values: CDR1 SGHTA, CDR2 FQGNSA. Trimming took off 3 bases at V and 6 bases at J, with 12 bases between the two ends. The CDR3 DNA reads as TGTGCCAGCAGCTTTGGCAGGGATGGCGAGCAGTACTTC. Encoded protein: CASSFGRDGEQYF.

Of note for this clone: The limits of the CDR3 on the DNA are not certain, so only TCRdb's listed CDR3 is given. The J gene is TRBJ2-1, the V gene TRBV18; TRBD2, as called in the table, went unchecked against the DNA. From its first to its last residue, the CDR3 has 19 amino acids. CDR1 is KGHSH, CDR2 LQKENI, per germline. This chain's CDR3 is CASSSTLGSGRGTYNEQFF.

This clone appeared a single time. The chain recombines TRBV6-1 with TRBJ2-2; 11 bases agree with TRBD2. J gave up 6 bases and V 8 bases, and 8 bases lay outside the gene matches. The CDR3 length is 15 residues. Germline CDR1 and CDR2: MNHNS and SASEGT. The chain's CDR3 is CASRPLAGGPGELFF. The CDR3 region has the DNA TGTGCCAGCCGCCCGCTAGCGGGAGGCCCCGGGGAGCTGTTTTTT.

DNA for the CDR3: TGTGCCAGCAGCTCCGGGACAGGGTACTACGAGCAGTACTTC. Translated, it gives CASSSGTGYYEQYF. J is TRBJ2-7 and V is TRBV6-5; 9 bases line up with TRBD1. CDR1 MNHEY and CDR2 SVGAGI come from the germline V gene. The V segment lost 6 bases and the J segment 3 bases; nucleotides outside the gene matches: 6. CDR3 length: 14 amino acids.

The chain uses TRBV5-1 and TRBJ2-7; 8 bases map to TRBD1. Germline V gene lookup returns CDR1 SGHRS and CDR2 YFSETQ. The CDR3 consists of 15 residues. Germline trimming cut 5 bases from V and 0 bases from J; bases unmatched to any gene: 7. The CDR3 loop is CASRLNQGASYEQYF. The CDR3 DNA sequence: TGCGCCAGCAGATTAAACCAGGGGGCCTCCTACGAGCAGTACTTC.

The V gene is TRBV30, the J gene TRBJ2-1; D unresolved. The ends were cut back, 0 bases at V and 7 bases at J, with 10 bases in the middle. This CDR3 comprises 13 residues. Germline V gene lookup returns CDR1 GTSNPN and CDR2 SVGIG (reference sequence). CDR3 bases: TGTGCCTGGAGTGTACGCGCCCCGAATGAGCAGTTCTTC. This translates into CAWSVRAPNEQFF.

This chain links TRBV19 with TRBJ2-7; D is ambiguous. The length of the CDR3 is 13 residues. V dropped 1 base and J dropped 4 bases, with 8 bases sitting between them. Germline V gene data show CDR1 as LNHDA and CDR2 as SQIVND (reference sequence). This CDR3 is CASSIGTDYEQYF. CDR3 in DNA: TGTGCCAGTAGTATAGGTACAGATTACGAGCAGTACTTC. The variable domain in full, completed from reference TRBV19 and TRBJ2-7, reads DGGITQSPKYLFRKEGQNVTLSCEQNLNHDAMYWYRQDPGQGLRLIYYSQIVNDFQKGDIAEGYSVSREKKESFPLTVTSAQKNPTAFYLCASSIGTDYEQYFGPGTRLTVT.

This chain connects TRBV7-8 to TRBJ2-7; 7 nucleotides line up with TRBD1. V gave up 4 bases and J gave up 3 bases; unmatched junction bases: 9. CDR1 SGHVS and CDR2 FQNEAQ come from the germline V gene. The CDR3 has 15 amino acids. CDR3 nucleotide sequence: TGTGCCAGCAGCTACTTCCGACAGGGAAGCTACGAGCAGTACTTC. Translating it yields CASSYFRQGSYEQYF.

The chain carries TRBV15 and TRBJ2-3; D might be TRBD2 (6 bases). V was trimmed by 0 bases and J by 7 bases, leaving 17 bases between them. The CDR3 covers 16 residues. The germline CDR1 and CDR2 sequences are LNHNV and YYDKDF (reference sequence). CDR3 DNA: TGTGCCACCAGCAGAGATAGGGGCGGGGTTGGATATACGCAGTATTTT. Protein sequence: CATSRDRGGVGYTQYF.

The chain employs TRBV18 and TRBJ2-3; TRBD2 matches 13 bases. V lost 3 bases to trimming and J lost 4 bases; unmatched junction nucleotides: 4. The CDR3 length is 16 residues. Germline V CDR1 and CDR2: KGHSH, LQKENI. The CDR3 loop is CASSPGLAGVADTQYF. The CDR3, as DNA: TGTGCCAGCTCACCCGGACTAGCGGGAGTCGCAGATACGCAGTATTTT.

This chain joins TRBV6-1 and TRBJ2-3; D not certain. The germline CDR1 and CDR2 sequences are MNHNS and SASEGT. There are 15 residues in the CDR3. With 6 bases removed from V and 0 bases from J, the gap between germline ends came to 13 bases. This chain's CDR3 is CASSQDIISTDTQYF. The CDR3 DNA follows: TGTGCCAGCAGCCAAGACATCATAAGCACAGATACGCAGTATTTT.

The chain employs TRBV19 and TRBJ2-7, with D unclear. Between the trimmed V and J ends, which lost 1 base and 3 bases, there was a span of 10 bases. There are 14 residues in the CDR3. In germline, CDR1 is LNHDA, CDR2 SQIVND (reference sequence). Here the CDR3 reads CASSIGEERYEQYF. The DNA for the CDR3 is TGTGCCAGTAGTATAGGTGAAGAGCGCTACGAGCAGTACTTC.

This clone showed up just a few times. The rearrangement joins TRBV11-2 to TRBJ2-5; tentatively, D is TRBD1 (5 bases). This CDR3 contains 14 residues. The germline V gene encodes CDR1 SGHAT and CDR2 FQNNGV. V lost 5 bases, J lost 5 bases, and 15 bases lay in between. The DNA of the CDR3 is TGTGCCAGCAGCGCTTCCAGGGTGTCGGAGACCCAGTACTTC. This codes for CASSASRVSETQYF.

As DNA, the CDR3 is TGTGCCAGCTCCACAGCGTTGGGCTACGAGCAGTACTTC. It translates to CASSTALGYEQYF. The V gene is TRBV6-5, the J gene TRBJ2-5; D not certain. With the DNA end fitting TRBJ2-7 better, the J assignment may be wrong. This CDR3 is built from 13 residues. Looked up from germline, CDR1 is MNHEY and CDR2 is SVGAGI.

The rearrangement joins TRBV7-2 to TRBJ1-5; D gene uncertain. CDR3 size: 12 residues. Trimming took 5 bases from V and 1 from J, leaving 3 bases between them. Germline V lookup: CDR1 SGHTA, CDR2 FQGNSA. CDR3 bases: TGTGCCAGCAGCCAAAGCAATCAGCCCCAGCATTTT. Its protein product is CASSQSNQPQHF.